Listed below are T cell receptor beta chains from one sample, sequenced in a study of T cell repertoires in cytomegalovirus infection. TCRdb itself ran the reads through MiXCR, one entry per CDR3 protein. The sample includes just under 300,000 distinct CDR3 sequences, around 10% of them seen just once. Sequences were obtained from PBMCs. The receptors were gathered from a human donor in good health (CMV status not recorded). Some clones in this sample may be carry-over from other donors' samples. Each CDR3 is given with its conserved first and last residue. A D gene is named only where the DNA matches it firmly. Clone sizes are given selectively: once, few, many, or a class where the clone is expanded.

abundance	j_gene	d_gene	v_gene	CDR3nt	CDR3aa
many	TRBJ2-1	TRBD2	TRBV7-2	TGTGCCAGCAGCCTAAGCGGGGGCGACCACAATGAGCAGTTCTTC	CASSLSGGDHNEQFF
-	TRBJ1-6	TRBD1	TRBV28	TGTGCCAGCAGTTTAGGGACAGGGGGTCCCCTCCACTTT	CASSLGTGGPLHF
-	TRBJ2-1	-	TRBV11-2	TGTGCCAGCAGCTTAGTCCCGACACCCTACAATGAGCAGTTCTTC	CASSLVPTPYNEQFF
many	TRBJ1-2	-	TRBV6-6	TGTGCCAGCAGGTCAGACCGGTGGGACTACACCTTC	CASRSDRWDYTF
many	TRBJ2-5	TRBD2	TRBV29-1	TGCAGCGTTTCGGGACTAGCGGGGGGTGGAGAGACCCAGTACTTC	CSVSGLAGGGETQYF
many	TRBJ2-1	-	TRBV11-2	TGTGCCAGCAGCTTAAGTGAATCCTACAATGAGCAGTTCTTC	CASSLSESYNEQFF
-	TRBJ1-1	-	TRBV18	TGTGCCAGCTCAGAAGGAAAGAACACTGAAGCTTTCTTT	CASSEGKNTEAFF
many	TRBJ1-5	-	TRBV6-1	TGTGCCAGCAGCCCTTGGGGTAGCAATCAGCCCCAGCATTTT	CASSPWGSNQPQHF
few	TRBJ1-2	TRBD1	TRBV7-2	TGTGCCAGCGGGCCGGGGACAGGTGGCTACACCTTC	CASGPGTGGYTF
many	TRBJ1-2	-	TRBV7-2	TGTGCCAGCAGCAAGATGCAGGGGCGTGATGGCTACACCTTC	CASSKMQGRDGYTF
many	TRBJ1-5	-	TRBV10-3	TGTGCCATCAGTGAGGGTAGCAATCAGCCCCAGCATTTT	CAISEGSNQPQHF
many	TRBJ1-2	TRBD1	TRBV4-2	TGTGCCAGCAGCCAAGATCAGACCGGGACAGGGGTTGATGGCTACACCTTC	CASSQDQTGTGVDGYTF
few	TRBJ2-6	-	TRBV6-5	TGTGCCAGCAGTTACCTCCGCCAGCCTGGGGCCAACGTCCTGACTTTC	CASSYLRQPGANVLTF
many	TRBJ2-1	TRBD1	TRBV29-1	TGCAGCGGAGAGAGGGGGCGGAATGAGCAGTTCTTC	CSGERGRNEQFF
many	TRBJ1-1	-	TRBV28	TGTGCCAGCTCCCTGGGGACACCCAACACTGAAGCTTTCTTT	CASSLGTPNTEAFF
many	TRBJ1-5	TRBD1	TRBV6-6	TGTGCCAGCAGCTACACAGGGACAGCCCTTGAGCCCCAGCATTTT	CASSYTGTALEPQHF
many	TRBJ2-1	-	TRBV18	TGTGCCAGCTCACCACGTCCAATCGGCAATGAGCAGTTCTTC	CASSPRPIGNEQFF
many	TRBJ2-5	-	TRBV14	TGTGCCAGCAGCCAAGAGTGGCGGGGCGGTCGGGAGACCCAGTACTTC	CASSQEWRGGRETQYF
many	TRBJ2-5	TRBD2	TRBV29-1	TGCAGCACCCGGGGGGGACAAGAGACCCAGTACTTC	CSTRGGQETQYF
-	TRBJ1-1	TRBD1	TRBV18	TGTGCCAGCTCACCAGGACAGGGATGGGGGAACACTGAAGCTTTCTTT	CASSPGQGWGNTEAFF
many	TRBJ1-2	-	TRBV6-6	TGTGCCAGCACCTCCCGTTCTAACTATGGCTACACCTTC	CASTSRSNYGYTF
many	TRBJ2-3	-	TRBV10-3	TGTGCCATCACCCGGGCCCCGCAGGATACGCAGTATTTT	CAITRAPQDTQYF
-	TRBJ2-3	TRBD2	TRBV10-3	TGTGCCATCAGTGGGACTAGCGGGACGACAGATACGCAGTATTTT	CAISGTSGTTDTQYF
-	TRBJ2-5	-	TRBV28	TGTGCCAGCAGTTGGCAGTCGGGGACCCAGTACTTC	CASSWQSGTQYF
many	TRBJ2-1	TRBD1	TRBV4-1	TGCGCCAGCAGCCAGGATATGATTTGGACAGGACGACTTTGGGAACAAAATGAGCAGTTCTTC	CASSQDMIWTGRLWEQNEQFF
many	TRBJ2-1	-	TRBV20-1	TGCAGTGCTAGAGATGAAGGGAGGGGGGGGCAGTTCTTC	CSARDEGRGGQFF
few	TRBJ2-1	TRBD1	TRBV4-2	TGTGCCAGCAGCCAACCGGACAGGGGCAATGAGCAGTTCTTC	CASSQPDRGNEQFF
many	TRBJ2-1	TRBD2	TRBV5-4	TGTGCCAGCAGCTCCACTAGCGGGGGGGTAGATGAGCAGTTCTTC	CASSSTSGGVDEQFF
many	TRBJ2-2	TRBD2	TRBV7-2	TGTGCCAGCAGCTTATACCGTCTAGCGGTCTTCAGTGCCGGGGAGCTGTTTTTT	CASSLYRLAVFSAGELFF
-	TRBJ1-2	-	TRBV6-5	TGTGCCAGCAATGACGGGAGGGGGAAAAGCTATGGCTACACCTTC	CASNDGRGKSYGYTF
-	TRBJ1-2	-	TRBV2	TGTGCCAGCAGTGGACCGCGCACCTTC	CASSGPRTF
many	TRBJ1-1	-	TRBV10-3	TGTGCCATCAGTCCGGACTCGAACACTGAAGCTTTCTTT	CAISPDSNTEAFF
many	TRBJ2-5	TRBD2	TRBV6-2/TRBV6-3	TGTGCCAGCAGTGGACTAGCGGGGACGGCTCCCCAAGAGACCCAGTACTTC	CASSGLAGTAPQETQYF
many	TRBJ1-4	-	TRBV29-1	TGCAGCGTTGAAAGGCGGAACCGGGACGGGGGAGAAAAACTGTTTTTT	CSVERRNRDGGEKLFF
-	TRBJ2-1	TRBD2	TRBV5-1	TGCGCCAGCAGATTTGAAGGACTAGCGCACAATGAGCAGTTCTTC	CASRFEGLAHNEQFF
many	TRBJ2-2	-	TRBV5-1	TGCGCCAGCAGCTTGACAGGGTTGGACACCGGGGAGCTGTTTTTT	CASSLTGLDTGELFF
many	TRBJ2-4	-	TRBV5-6	TGTGCCAGCAGCTCCCCCGGGTCGACCAAAAACATTCAGTACTTC	CASSSPGSTKNIQYF
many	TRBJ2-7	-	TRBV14	TGTGCCAGCAGCCAAGACTGGGATTTTTCCTACGAGCAGTACTTC	CASSQDWDFSYEQYF
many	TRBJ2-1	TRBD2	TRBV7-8	TGTGCCAGCAGCCCTCCGGGACTAGCGGGGGGGCTCTACAATGAGCAGTTCTTC	CASSPPGLAGGLYNEQFF
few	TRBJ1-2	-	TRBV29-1	TGCAGCGTGTTGACGGACTATGGCTACACCTTC	CSVLTDYGYTF
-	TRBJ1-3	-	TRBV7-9	TGTGCCAGCAGCTACAGGGACGCATCTGGAAACACCATATATTTT	CASSYRDASGNTIYF
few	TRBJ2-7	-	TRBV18	TGTGCCAGCTCACCGGGTCGGGGTGGGCACGAGCAGTACTTC	CASSPGRGGHEQYF
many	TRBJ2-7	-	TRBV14	TGTGCCAGCAGCTCCCGGGTTTACGAGCAGTACTTC	CASSSRVYEQYF
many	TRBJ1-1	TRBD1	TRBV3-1	TGTGCCAGCAGCCCCGGACAGGCACCTCCTGAAGCTTTCTTT	CASSPGQAPPEAFF
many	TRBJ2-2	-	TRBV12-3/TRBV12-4	TGTGCCAGTTTAGTGGGCATCACCGGGGAGCTGTTTTTT	CASLVGITGELFF
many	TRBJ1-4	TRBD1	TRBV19	TGTGCCAGTAGGGGACAGACGGTGGAAAAACTGTTTTTT	CASRGQTVEKLFF
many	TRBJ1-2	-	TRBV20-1	TGCAGTGCTAAGGCCTCTCCAAACGACTATGGCTACACCTTC	CSAKASPNDYGYTF
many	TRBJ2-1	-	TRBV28	TGTGCCAGCACCCATTTAGATGAGCAGTTCTTC	CASTHLDEQFF
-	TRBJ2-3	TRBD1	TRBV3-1	TGTGCCAGCAGCCAACCGGGACAGGGGTTCACAGATACGCAGTATTTT	CASSQPGQGFTDTQYF
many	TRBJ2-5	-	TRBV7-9	TGTGCCAGCAGCTTAAGAGGCCTGCCTGAAGAGACCCAGTACTTC	CASSLRGLPEETQYF
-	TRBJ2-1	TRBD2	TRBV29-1	TGCAGCGTTTTGGCGGGGGGCGGCAATGAGCAGTTCTTC	CSVLAGGGNEQFF
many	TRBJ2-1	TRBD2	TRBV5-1	TGCGCCAGCAGCGTCCCGACTAGCGGGGGGTACAATGAGCAGTTCTTC	CASSVPTSGGYNEQFF
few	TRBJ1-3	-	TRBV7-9	TGTGCCAGCCTCGCGGGGTCTGGAAACACCATATATTTT	CASLAGSGNTIYF
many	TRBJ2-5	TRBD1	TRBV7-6	TGTGCCAGCAGCAAAAGGGGACAGGGAGCGGCATATCGAACGGAGACCCAGTACTTC	CASSKRGQGAAYRTETQYF
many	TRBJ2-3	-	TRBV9	TGTGCCAGCACCGGACAACAGGGAGTTAAAGGCACAGATACGCAGTATTTT	CASTGQQGVKGTDTQYF
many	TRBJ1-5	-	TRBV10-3	TGTGCCATCAGTGAGGGGACAACCGGGAGCAATCAGCCCCAGCATTTT	CAISEGTTGSNQPQHF
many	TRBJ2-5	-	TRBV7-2	TGTGCCAGCAGCTTAAACAGACAAGAGACCCAGTACTTC	CASSLNRQETQYF
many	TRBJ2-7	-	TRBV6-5	TGTGCCAGCAGTTACAACAGCTTCATCTCCTACGAGCAGTACTTC	CASSYNSFISYEQYF
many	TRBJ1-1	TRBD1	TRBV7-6	TGTGCCAGCAGCGCAACAGGGGGCGGGACTGAAGCTTTCTTT	CASSATGGGTEAFF